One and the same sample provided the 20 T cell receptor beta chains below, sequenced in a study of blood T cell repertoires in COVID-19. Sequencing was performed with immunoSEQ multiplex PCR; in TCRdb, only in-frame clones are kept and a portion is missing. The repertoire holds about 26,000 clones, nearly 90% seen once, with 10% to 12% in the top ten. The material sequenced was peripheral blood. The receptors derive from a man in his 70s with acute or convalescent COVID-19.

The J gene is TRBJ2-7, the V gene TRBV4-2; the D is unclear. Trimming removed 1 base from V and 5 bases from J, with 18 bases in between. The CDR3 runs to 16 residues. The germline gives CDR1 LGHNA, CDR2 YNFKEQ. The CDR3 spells CASSQARQVDPHEQYF. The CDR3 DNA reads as TGTGCCAGCAGCCAAGCTCGGCAGGTGGATCCCCACGAGCAGTACTTC.

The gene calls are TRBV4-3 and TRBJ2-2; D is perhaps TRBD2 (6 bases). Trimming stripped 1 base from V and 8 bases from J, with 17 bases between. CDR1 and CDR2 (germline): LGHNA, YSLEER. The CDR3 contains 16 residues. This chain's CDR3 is CASSQALAGGSGELFF. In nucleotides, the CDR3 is TGCGCCAGCAGCCAAGCACTAGCTGGCGGGTCGGGGGAGCTGTTTTTT.

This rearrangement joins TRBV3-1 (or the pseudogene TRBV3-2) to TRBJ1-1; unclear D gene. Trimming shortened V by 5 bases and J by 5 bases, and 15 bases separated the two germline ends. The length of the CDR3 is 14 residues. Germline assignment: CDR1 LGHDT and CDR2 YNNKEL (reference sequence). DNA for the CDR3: TGTGCCAGCAGCTATGGACGGGGTCATACTGAAGCTTTCTTT. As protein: CASSYGRGHTEAFF.

Here the CDR3 reads CASTIGPQLGELFF. The CDR3 nucleotides are TGTGCCAGCACAATTGGGCCCCAGCTAGGGGAGCTGTTTTTT. The chain recombines TRBV18 with TRBJ2-2; no clear D. The CDR3 runs 14 residues. Germline CDR1 is KGHSH and CDR2 is LQKENI. V lost 8 bases, J lost 8 bases, and 18 bases lay in between. The complete variable domain, with remaining parts taken from reference TRBV18 and TRBJ2-2, reads NAGVMQNPRHLVRRRGQEARLRCSPMKGHSHVYWYRQLPEEGLKFMVYLQKENIIDESGMPKERFSAEFPKEGPSILRIQQVVRGDSAAYFCASTIGPQLGELFFGEGSRLTVL.

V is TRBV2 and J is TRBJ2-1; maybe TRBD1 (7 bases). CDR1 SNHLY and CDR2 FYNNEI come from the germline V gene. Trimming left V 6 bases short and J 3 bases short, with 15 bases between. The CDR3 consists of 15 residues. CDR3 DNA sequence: TGTGCCAGCAGCCCAGGGGGGAATCGCTACAATGAGCAGTTCTTC. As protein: CASSPGGNRYNEQFF.

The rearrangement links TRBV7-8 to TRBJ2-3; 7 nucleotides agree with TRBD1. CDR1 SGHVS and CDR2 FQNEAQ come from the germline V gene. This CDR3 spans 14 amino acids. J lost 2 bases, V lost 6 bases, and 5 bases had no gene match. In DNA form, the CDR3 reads TGTGCCAGCAGGAGGACAGGCCTCACAGATACGCAGTATTTT. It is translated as CASRRTGLTDTQYF.

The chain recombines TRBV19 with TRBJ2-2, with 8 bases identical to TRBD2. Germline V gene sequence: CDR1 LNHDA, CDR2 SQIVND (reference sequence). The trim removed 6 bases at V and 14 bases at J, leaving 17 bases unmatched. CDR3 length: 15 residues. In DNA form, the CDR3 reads TGTGCCAGTAGGAGGGGACTAGACCACCCCCCCGCTCTGTTTTTT. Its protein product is CASRRGLDHPPALFF.

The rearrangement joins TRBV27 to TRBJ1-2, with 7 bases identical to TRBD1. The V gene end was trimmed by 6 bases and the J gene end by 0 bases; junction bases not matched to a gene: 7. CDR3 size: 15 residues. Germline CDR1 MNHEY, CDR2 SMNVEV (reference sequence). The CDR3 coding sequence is TGTGCCAGCAGGAGTAGACAGGGAACTAACTATGGCTACACCTTC. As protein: CASRSRQGTNYGYTF.

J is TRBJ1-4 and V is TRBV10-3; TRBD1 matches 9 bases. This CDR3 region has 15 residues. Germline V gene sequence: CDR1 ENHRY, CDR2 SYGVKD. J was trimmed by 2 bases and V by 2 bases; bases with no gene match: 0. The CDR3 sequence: CAISEGTGTNEKLFF. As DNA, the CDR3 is TGTGCCATCAGTGAGGGGACAGGGACTAATGAAAAACTGTTTTTT.

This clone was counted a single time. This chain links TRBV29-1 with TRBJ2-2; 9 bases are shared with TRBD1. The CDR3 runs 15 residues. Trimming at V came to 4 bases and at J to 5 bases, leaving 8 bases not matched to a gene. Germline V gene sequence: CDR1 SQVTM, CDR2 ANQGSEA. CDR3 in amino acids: CSVAVRDRVTGELFF. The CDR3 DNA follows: TGCAGCGTTGCTGTCAGGGACAGGGTAACCGGGGAGCTGTTTTTT.

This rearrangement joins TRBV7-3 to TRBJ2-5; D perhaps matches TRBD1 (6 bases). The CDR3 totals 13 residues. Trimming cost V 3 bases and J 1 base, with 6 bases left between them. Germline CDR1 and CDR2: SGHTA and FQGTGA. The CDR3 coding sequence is TGTGCCAGCAGCTTGGGGGCCCAAGAGACCCAGTACTTC. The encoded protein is CASSLGAQETQYF.

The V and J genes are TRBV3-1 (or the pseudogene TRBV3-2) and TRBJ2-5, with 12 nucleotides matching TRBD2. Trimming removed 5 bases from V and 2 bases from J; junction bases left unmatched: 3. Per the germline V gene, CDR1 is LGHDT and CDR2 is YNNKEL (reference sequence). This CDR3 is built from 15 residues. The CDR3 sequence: CASSASGRAQETQYF. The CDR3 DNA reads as TGTGCCAGCAGCGCTAGCGGGAGGGCGCAAGAGACCCAGTACTTC.

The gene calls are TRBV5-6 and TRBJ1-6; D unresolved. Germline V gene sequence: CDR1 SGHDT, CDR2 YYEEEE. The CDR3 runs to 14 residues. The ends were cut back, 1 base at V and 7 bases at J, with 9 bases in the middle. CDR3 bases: TGTGCCAGCAGCTTGTTGTCAGTGAATTCACCCCTCCACTTT. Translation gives CASSLLSVNSPLHF.

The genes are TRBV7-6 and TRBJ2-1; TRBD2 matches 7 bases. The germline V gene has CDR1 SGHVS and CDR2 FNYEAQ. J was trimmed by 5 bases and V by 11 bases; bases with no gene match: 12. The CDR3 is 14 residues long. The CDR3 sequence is CAVQSGTYDNEQFF. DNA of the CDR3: TGTGCCGTCCAAAGCGGGACCTATGACAATGAGCAGTTCTTC. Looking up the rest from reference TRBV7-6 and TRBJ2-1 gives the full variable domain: GAGVSQSPRYKVTKRGQDVALRCDPISGHVSLYWYRQALGQGPEFLTYFNYEAQQDKSGLPNDRFSAERPEGSISTLTIQRTEQRDSAMYRCAVQSGTYDNEQFFGPGTRLTVL.

The CDR3 sequence is CASSLTITDTQYF. Written as DNA, the CDR3 is TGTGCCAGCAGCTTGACTATCACAGATACGCAGTATTTT. The chain couples TRBV5-8 to TRBJ2-3; D ambiguous. V dropped 1 base and J dropped 2 bases, with 5 bases sitting between them. Germline loops: CDR1 SGHTS, CDR2 YDEGEE. The CDR3 loop spans 13 amino acids.

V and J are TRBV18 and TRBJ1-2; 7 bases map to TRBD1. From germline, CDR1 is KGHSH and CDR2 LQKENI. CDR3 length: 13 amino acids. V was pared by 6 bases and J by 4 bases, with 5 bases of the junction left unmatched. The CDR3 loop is CASSQGGSYGYTF. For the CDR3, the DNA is TGTGCCAGCTCTCAAGGGGGCAGCTATGGCTACACCTTC.

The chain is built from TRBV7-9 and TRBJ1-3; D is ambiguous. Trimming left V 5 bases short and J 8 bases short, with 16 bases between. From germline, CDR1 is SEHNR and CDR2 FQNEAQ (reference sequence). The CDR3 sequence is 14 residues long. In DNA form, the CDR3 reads TGTGCCAGCAGCCCGCCTTCTTGGAGGGACACCATATATTTT. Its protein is CASSPPSWRDTIYF.

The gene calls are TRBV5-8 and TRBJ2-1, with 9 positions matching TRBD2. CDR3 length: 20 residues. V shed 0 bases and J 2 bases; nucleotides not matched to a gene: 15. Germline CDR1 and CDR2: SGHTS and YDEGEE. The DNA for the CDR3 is TGTGCCAGCAGCTTGGAGGTTTCTGTCCGGCGGGAGGGCCCCTACAATGAGCAGTTCTTC. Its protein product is CASSLEVSVRREGPYNEQFF.

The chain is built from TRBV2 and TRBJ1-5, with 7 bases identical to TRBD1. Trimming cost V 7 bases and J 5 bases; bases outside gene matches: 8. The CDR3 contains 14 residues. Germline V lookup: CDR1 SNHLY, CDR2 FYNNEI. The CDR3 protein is CASTEKDRDQPQHF. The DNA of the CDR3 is TGTGCCAGCACGGAAAAAGACAGGGATCAGCCCCAGCATTTT.

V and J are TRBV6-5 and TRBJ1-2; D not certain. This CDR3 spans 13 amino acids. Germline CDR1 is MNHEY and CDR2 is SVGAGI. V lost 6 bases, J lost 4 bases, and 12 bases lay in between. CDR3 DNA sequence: TGTGCCAGCAGGCGGGGTGAAGGCTATGGCTACACCTTC. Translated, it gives CASRRGEGYGYTF.